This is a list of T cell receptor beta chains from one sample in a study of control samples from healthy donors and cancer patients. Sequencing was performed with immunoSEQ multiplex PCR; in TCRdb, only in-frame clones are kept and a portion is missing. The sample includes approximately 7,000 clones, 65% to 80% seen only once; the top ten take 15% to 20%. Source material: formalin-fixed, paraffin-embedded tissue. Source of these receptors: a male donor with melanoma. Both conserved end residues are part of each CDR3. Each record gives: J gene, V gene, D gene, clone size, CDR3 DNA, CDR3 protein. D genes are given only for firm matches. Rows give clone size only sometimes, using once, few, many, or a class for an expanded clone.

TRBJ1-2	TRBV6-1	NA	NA	TGTGCCAGCAGTGAATACGGCTATGGCTACACCTTC	CASSEYGYGYTF
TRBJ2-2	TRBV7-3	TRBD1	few	TGTGCCAGCAGCTCGGGACAGTCTACCGGGGAGCTGTTTTTT	CASSSGQSTGELFF
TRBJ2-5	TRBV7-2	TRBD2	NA	TGTGCCAGCAGCTTATGGTACACCGGACTAGCGGGGCGACAAGAGACCCAGTACTTC	CASSLWYTGLAGRQETQYF
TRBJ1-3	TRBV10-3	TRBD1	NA	TGTGCCATCAGTGGTACAGGGGATGGAAACACCATATATTTT	CAISGTGDGNTIYF
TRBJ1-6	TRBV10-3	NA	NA	TGTGCCATCAGTGAGTCGACAGTCTCTAATTCACCCCTCCACTTT	CAISESTVSNSPLHF
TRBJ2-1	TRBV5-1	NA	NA	TGCGCCAGCAGTATACAGGGAATGTACAATGAGCAGTTCTTC	CASSIQGMYNEQFF
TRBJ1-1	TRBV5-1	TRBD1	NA	TGCGCCAGCAGCTTGGGGACAGGGGAGACTGAAGCTTTCTTT	CASSLGTGETEAFF
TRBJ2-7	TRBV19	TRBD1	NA	TGTGCCAGTAGTGCGGGGACAGGGGTGCCCTACGAGCAGTACTTC	CASSAGTGVPYEQYF
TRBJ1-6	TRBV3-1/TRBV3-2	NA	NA	TGTGCCAGCAGCCAAGTGGGCAGCCTAAATTCACCCCTCCACTTT	CASSQVGSLNSPLHF
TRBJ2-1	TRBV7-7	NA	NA	TGTGCCAGCAGCCCCGGGACCAAATACAATGAGCAGTTCTTC	CASSPGTKYNEQFF
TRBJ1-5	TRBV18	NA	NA	TGTGCCAGCTCACCACCAGGGGGGGGCAATCAGCCCCAGCATTTT	CASSPPGGGNQPQHF
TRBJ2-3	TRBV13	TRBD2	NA	TGTGCCAGCAGCCGATTAAAAACTAGCGGCACAGATACGCAGTATTTT	CASSRLKTSGTDTQYF
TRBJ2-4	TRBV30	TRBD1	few	TGTGCCTGGAGTAAGGGGGCCGAGGGGCCGAAAAACATTCAGTACTTC	CAWSKGAEGPKNIQYF
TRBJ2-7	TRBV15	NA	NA	TGTGCCACCAGGGACAGAGTCTACGAGCAGTACTTC	CATRDRVYEQYF
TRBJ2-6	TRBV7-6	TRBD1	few	TGTGCCAGCAGCATTTCGACAGGGGTTAGCTCTGGGGCCAACGTCCTGACTTTC	CASSISTGVSSGANVLTF
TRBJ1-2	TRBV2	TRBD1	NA	TGTGCCAGCAGTGCACCTCCGGGACAGGATTTAATGACTAACTATGGCTACACCTTC	CASSAPPGQDLMTNYGYTF
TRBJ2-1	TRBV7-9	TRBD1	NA	TGTGCCAGCAGCCAGATGACAGGGCGCGGCAATGAGCAGTTCTTC	CASSQMTGRGNEQFF
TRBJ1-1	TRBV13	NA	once	TGTGCCAGCAGCCCAACCGACTTGAACACTGAAGCTTTCTTT	CASSPTDLNTEAFF
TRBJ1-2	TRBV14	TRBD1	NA	TGTGCCAGCAGGCCCGGGACAGACTATGGCTACACCTTC	CASRPGTDYGYTF
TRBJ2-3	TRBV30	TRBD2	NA	TGTGCCTGGAGTGTATCCGGGGGGAGGGATACGCAGTATTTT	CAWSVSGGRDTQYF
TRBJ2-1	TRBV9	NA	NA	TGTGCCAGCAGCCCCCGCCGCTCGCTCGATGAGCAGTTCTTC	CASSPRRSLDEQFF
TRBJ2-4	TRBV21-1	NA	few	TGTGCCAGCAGCAAAGGGAGGCTAGCCAAAAACATTCAGTACTTC	CASSKGRLAKNIQYF
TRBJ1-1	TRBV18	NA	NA	TGTGCCAGCTCACCCCAGGGCAGGGACCCCACTGAAGCTTTCTTT	CASSPQGRDPTEAFF
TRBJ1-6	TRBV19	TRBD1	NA	TGTGCCAGTAAAGACAGGGAGGACTCACCCCTCCACTTT	CASKDREDSPLHF
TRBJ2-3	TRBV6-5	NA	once	TGTGCCAGCCGCCTGGGGGCTAGCACAGATACGCAGTATTTT	CASRLGASTDTQYF
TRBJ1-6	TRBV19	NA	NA	TGTGCCAGTAGTTCCGGGAGGCGGACGTCTAATTCACCCCTCCACTTT	CASSSGRRTSNSPLHF
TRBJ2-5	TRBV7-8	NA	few	TGTGCCAGCAGCTTAGGTTGGACAGAAGAGACCCAGTACTTC	CASSLGWTEETQYF
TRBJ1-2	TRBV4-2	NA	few	TGTGCCAGCAGCCAAGACAGTAAAGGCCGGGGCGGTGGGTATGGCTACACCTTC	CASSQDSKGRGGGYGYTF
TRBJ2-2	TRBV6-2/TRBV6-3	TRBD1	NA	TGTGCCAGCAGTGGGGGACAGACCAACACCGGGGAGCTGTTTTTT	CASSGGQTNTGELFF
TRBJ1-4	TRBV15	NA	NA	TGTGCCACCAGGTCTGAGGAGGGCCCAGGAGGTGAAAAACTGTTTTTT	CATRSEEGPGGEKLFF
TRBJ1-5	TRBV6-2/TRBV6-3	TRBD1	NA	TGTGCCAGCAGCGGACCGGGACAGCCGAAGAGGGGTAGCAATCAGCCCCAGCATTTT	CASSGPGQPKRGSNQPQHF
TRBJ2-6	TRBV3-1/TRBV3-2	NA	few	TGTGCCAGCAGCATCCGCTCTGGGGCCAACGTCCTGACTTTC	CASSIRSGANVLTF
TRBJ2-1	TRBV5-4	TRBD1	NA	TGTGCCAGCAGCTCCCCCTCTGGGACAGGGATCAATGAGCAGTTCTTC	CASSSPSGTGINEQFF
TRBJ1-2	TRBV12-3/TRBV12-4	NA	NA	TGTGCCAGCAGTTTGGAGGGCCGGTATGGCTACACCTTC	CASSLEGRYGYTF
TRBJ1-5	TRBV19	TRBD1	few	TGTGCCAGTAAATCGAAACAGGGGTCGGGTCAGCCCCAGCATTTT	CASKSKQGSGQPQHF
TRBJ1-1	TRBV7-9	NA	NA	TGTGCCAGCAGCTTAGCGCGGCACTCGGGGACTGAAGCTTTCTTT	CASSLARHSGTEAFF
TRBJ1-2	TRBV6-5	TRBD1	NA	TGTGCCAGCAGTTACTCGAGTTCAGGGGGTTATGGCTACACCTTC	CASSYSSSGGYGYTF
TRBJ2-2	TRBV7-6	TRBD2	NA	TGTGCCAGCAGCTTGACAAGAGCTGGGACTAGAAGCACCGGGGAGCTGTTTTTT	CASSLTRAGTRSTGELFF
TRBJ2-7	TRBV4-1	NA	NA	TGCGCCAGCAGCCAAGTGCATCTGGAGGGGAAGCAGTACTTC	CASSQVHLEGKQYF
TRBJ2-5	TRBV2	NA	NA	TGTGCCAGCAGGGAGGAGGGGACCGATCAAGAGACCCAGTACTTC	CASREEGTDQETQYF
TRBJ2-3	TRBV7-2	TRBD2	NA	TGTGCCAGCACCCTAGGTGGGAGGGGCACAGATACGCAGTATTTT	CASTLGGRGTDTQYF
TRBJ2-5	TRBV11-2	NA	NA	TGTGCCAGCAGCCAAGGCGGGCAGATAATCGAAGACCAGTACTTC	CASSQGGQIIEDQYF
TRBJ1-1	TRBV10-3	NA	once	TGTGCCATCAGTGAAACTCCGGACACTGAAGCTTTCTTT	CAISETPDTEAFF
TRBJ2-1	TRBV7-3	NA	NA	TGTGCCAGCAGCTTAAAGCCCCGCAGGGAGAATGAGCAGTTCTTC	CASSLKPRRENEQFF
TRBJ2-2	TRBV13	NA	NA	TGTGCCAGCAGCTTAGACGGCAGGGGGGACACCGGGGAGCTGTTTTTT	CASSLDGRGDTGELFF
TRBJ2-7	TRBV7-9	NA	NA	TGTGCCAGCAGCCATAGGGGGGAGTACGAGCAGTACTTC	CASSHRGEYEQYF
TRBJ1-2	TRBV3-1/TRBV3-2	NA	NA	TGTGCCAGCAGCCTTACAGGGATGAAGGATGGCTACACCTTC	CASSLTGMKDGYTF
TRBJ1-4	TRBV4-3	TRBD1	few	TGCGCCAGCAGCCACCGACAGGGGGAGGCTGAAAAACTGTTTTTT	CASSHRQGEAEKLFF
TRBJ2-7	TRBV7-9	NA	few	TGTGCCAGCACAGGGGATTACGAGCAGTACTTC	CASTGDYEQYF
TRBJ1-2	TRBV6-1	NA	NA	TGTGCCAGCAGTGAAACGCTTCTCTACCACTATGGCTACACCTTC	CASSETLLYHYGYTF